This passage covers 5 T cell receptor beta chains from one sample sequenced in a study of PD-1 blockade in classical Hodgkin lymphoma. The assay was immunoSEQ multiplex PCR, and TCRdb's table has in-frame clones only and misses some. The data contain roughly 20,000 clones, around 89% of them singletons. The sample's time point: cycle 4 day 1 (C4D1), after 6 weeks of nivolumab. Autologous stem cell transplantation was followed by relapse in every patient, and brentuximab vedotin exposure varied. Isolated CD8+ T cells were derived from thawed PBMCs through magnetic negative selection. Material: CD8+ T cells from blood, obtained before the fourth cycle of nivolumab. These receptors were taken from a human donor with classical Hodgkin lymphoma.

The V call is TRBV19, the J call TRBJ2-7; 13 positions match TRBD2. There are 15 residues in the CDR3. The germline gives CDR1 LNHDA, CDR2 SQIVND (reference sequence). The trim removed 5 bases at V and 2 bases at J, leaving 3 bases unmatched. CDR3 amino acids: CASSWTSGRPYEQYF. DNA of the CDR3: TGTGCCAGTAGTTGGACTAGCGGGAGACCCTACGAGCAGTACTTC.

The chain uses TRBV6-1 and TRBJ1-4, with D unclear. Trimming took 2 bases from V and 8 from J, leaving 21 bases between them. From germline, CDR1 is MNHNS and CDR2 SASEGT. The CDR3 length is 17 residues. Written as DNA, the CDR3 is TGTGCCAGCAGTGAACCCGGACTGAACTACGATGGGGAAAAACTGTTTTTT. Residues: CASSEPGLNYDGEKLFF.

CDR3 loop: CASSPLPGQGYEQYF. Here the CDR3 DNA reads TGTGCCAGCAGCCCACTCCCGGGACAGGGGTATGAGCAGTACTTC. J is TRBJ2-7 and V is TRBV7-8; the match to TRBD1 covers 10 bases. Losses at the gene ends were 5 bases for V and 7 bases for J; bases not matched to a gene: 11. From germline, CDR1 is SGHVS and CDR2 FQNEAQ. The CDR3 sequence is 15 residues long.

The rearrangement uses TRBV10-3 and TRBJ2-1, with a weak D call TRBD2 (6 bases). From germline, CDR1 is ENHRY and CDR2 SYGVKD. The CDR3 runs to 15 residues. Trimming left V 5 bases short and J 6 bases short, with 17 bases between. The CDR3 DNA reads as TGTGCCATCAGTCTTCGGGAGATTGGAGGCAATGAGCAGTTCTTC. Protein product: CAISLREIGGNEQFF.

J is TRBJ2-3 and V is TRBV28, with D unclear. The CDR3 spans 18 residues. V lost 3 bases to trimming and J lost 3 bases, with 22 bases between them. Per the germline V gene, CDR1 is MDHEN and CDR2 is SYDVKM. The chain's CDR3 is CASSFPIDGLGRTDTQYF. The DNA of the CDR3 is TGTGCCAGCAGTTTCCCCATCGACGGGCTCGGAAGAACAGATACGCAGTATTTT. Drawing the rest from reference TRBV28 and TRBJ2-3, the complete variable domain is DVKVTQSSRYLVKRTGEKVFLECVQDMDHENMFWYRQDPGLGLRLIYFSYDVKMKEKGDIPEGYSVSREKKERFSLILESASTNQTSMYLCASSFPIDGLGRTDTQYFGPGTRLTVL.